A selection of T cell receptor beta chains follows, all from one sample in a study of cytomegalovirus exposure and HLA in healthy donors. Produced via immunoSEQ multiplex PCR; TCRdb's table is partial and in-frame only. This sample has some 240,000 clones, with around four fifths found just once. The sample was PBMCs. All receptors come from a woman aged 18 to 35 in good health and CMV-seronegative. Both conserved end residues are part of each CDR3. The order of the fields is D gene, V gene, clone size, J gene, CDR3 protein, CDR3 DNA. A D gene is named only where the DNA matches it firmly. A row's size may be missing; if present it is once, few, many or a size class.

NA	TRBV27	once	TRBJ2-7	CASSLSIMGPYEQYF	TGTGCCAGCAGTTTATCGATAATGGGGCCCTACGAGCAGTACTTC
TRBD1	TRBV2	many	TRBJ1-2	CASIQDRGLNYGYTF	TGTGCCAGCATCCAGGACAGGGGTTTGAACTATGGCTACACCTTC
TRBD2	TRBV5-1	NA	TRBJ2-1	CASSLPSGSGHEQFF	TGCGCCAGCAGCTTGCCTAGCGGGAGTGGACATGAGCAGTTCTTC
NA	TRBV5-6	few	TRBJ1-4	CASSLIGDGAVEKLFF	TGTGCCAGCAGCTTGATTGGGGATGGGGCCGTGGAAAAACTGTTTTTT
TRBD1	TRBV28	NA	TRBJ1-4	CASGTGGESEKLFF	TGTGCCAGCGGAACAGGGGGCGAAAGCGAAAAACTGTTTTTT
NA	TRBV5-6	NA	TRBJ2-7	CASSLYSRVYEQYF	TGTGCCAGCAGCTTGTATTCCAGGGTGTACGAGCAGTACTTC
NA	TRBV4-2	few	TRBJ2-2	CASSPRRNTGELFF	TGTGCCAGCAGCCCCAGACGGAACACCGGGGAGCTGTTTTTT
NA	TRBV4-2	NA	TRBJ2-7	CASSQEVSISYEQYF	TGTGCCAGCAGCCAAGAGGTCTCGATCTCCTACGAGCAGTACTTC
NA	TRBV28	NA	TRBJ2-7	CASRPPRGTVEQYF	TGTGCCAGCAGGCCCCCCCGGGGCACGGTCGAGCAGTACTTC
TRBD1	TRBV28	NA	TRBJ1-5	CASRGPGTGGLNYQPQHF	TGTGCCAGCAGGGGTCCCGGGACAGGGGGCCTAAACTATCAGCCCCAGCATTTT
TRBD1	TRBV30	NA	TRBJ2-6	CAWGQASGANVLTF	TGTGCCTGGGGACAGGCCTCTGGGGCCAACGTCCTGACTTTC
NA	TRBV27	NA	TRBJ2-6	CASSLWGSSGANVLTF	TGTGCCAGCAGTTTATGGGGGAGCTCTGGGGCCAACGTCCTGACTTTC
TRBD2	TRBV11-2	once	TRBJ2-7	CASSFSGGLYEQYF	TGTGCCAGCAGCTTTTCGGGGGGGTTGTACGAGCAGTACTTC
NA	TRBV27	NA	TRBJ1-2	CASSKQQGHLVMGGYTF	TGTGCCAGCAGTAAACAGCAGGGGCACCTAGTCATGGGTGGCTACACCTTC
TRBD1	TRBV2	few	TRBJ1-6	CASSGQGQEGSPLHF	TGTGCCAGCAGTGGACAGGGGCAAGAGGGTTCACCCCTCCACTTT
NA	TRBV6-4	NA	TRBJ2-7	CASSSPRPDGLSSYEQYF	TGTGCCAGCAGTTCCCCCCGTCCCGACGGACTGTCCTCCTACGAGCAGTACTTC
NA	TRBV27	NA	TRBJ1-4	CASSLRGGDREKLFF	TGTGCCAGCAGTTTAAGAGGGGGAGATCGTGAAAAACTGTTTTTT
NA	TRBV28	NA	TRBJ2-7	CASTSRGHEQYF	TGTGCCAGCACATCTCGTGGCCACGAGCAGTACTTC